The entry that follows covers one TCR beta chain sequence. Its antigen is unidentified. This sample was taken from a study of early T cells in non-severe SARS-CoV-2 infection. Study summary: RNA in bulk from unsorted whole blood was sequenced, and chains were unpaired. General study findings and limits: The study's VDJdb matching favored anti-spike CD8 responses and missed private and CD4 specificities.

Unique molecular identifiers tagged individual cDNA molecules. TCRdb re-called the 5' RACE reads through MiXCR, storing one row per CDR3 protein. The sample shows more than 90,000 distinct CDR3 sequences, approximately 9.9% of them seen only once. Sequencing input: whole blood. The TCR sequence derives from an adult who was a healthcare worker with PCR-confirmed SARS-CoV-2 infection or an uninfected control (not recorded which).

CDR3 nucleotides: TGTGCCAGCACGAAGACAGGGGGACCAGATACGCAGTATTTT. This translates into CASTKTGGPDTQYF. The rearrangement uses TRBV6-5 and TRBJ2-3; 9 bases match TRBD1. This CDR3 is 14 amino acids long. Losses at the gene ends were 7 bases for V and 4 bases for J; bases not matched to a gene: 6. Germline CDR1 and CDR2: MNHEY and SVGAGI.